A single sample is the source of the 32 T cell receptor beta chains below, sequenced in a study of blood T cell repertoires in COVID-19. Assay used: immunoSEQ multiplex PCR; TCRdb lists only in-frame clones, some missing. There are 98,000 or so clones in the sample; less than 75% occur only once, and about 2% lies in the top ten. The sequenced sample was peripheral blood. These receptors all stem from a woman in her 40s with acute or convalescent COVID-19.

This clone appeared a few times. The chain combines TRBV15 with TRBJ1-5; possible D gene TRBD1, 5 bases. Germline V gene data show CDR1 as LNHNV and CDR2 as YYDKDF (reference sequence). This CDR3 has 15 amino acids. V was clipped by 0 bases and J by 4 bases, with 10 bases between them. The CDR3 DNA is TGTGCCACCAGCAGAGAGCAGGGTGGAAATCAGCCCCAGCATTTT. Protein: CATSREQGGNQPQHF. Together with reference TRBV15 and TRBJ1-5, the CDR3 gives the full variable domain: DAMVIQNPRYQVTQFGKPVTLSCSQTLNHNVMYWYQQKSSQAPKLLFHYYDKDFNNEADTPDNFQSRRPNTSFCFLDIRSPGLGDTAMYLCATSREQGGNQPQHFGDGTRLSIL.

V gene TRBV10-1 combines with J gene TRBJ2-7, with 10 bases fitting TRBD1. Losses at the gene ends were 5 bases for V and 5 bases for J; bases not matched to a gene: 6. CDR1 is WNHNN and CDR2 is SYGVQD in the germline V gene (reference sequence). This CDR3 region has 14 residues. The CDR3 loop is CASSPKTGGNEQYF. CDR3 bases: TGCGCCAGCAGTCCCAAGACAGGGGGCAACGAGCAGTACTTC.

The chain couples TRBV5-5 to TRBJ2-1; D not resolved. CDR3 length: 13 residues. Germline V lookup: CDR1 SGHKS, CDR2 YYEKEE (reference sequence). V was shortened by 0 bases and J by 8 bases, with 9 bases between the two germline ends. CDR3 bases: TGTGCCAGCAGCTTGGTCAGGCAGGATGAGCAGTTCTTC. This encodes CASSLVRQDEQFF.

This clone turned up a few times. This chain joins TRBV29-1 and TRBJ2-3; the D gene is possibly TRBD2 (7 bases). Germline assignment: CDR1 SQVTM and CDR2 ANQGSEA. V was pared by 8 bases and J by 11 bases, with 26 bases between. CDR3 size: 14 residues. The CDR3 loop reads CSTHGGGAGEEQYF. Written as DNA, the CDR3 is TGCAGCACGCATGGGGGGGGCGCGGGCGAGGAGCAGTATTTT.

V and J are TRBV7-2 and TRBJ1-6, with D hard to call. CDR3 length: 13 residues. V was trimmed by 0 bases and J by 7 bases, leaving 4 bases between them. CDR1 is SGHTA and CDR2 is FQGNSA in the germline V gene. CDR3 sequence reads: CASSLASNSPLHF. CDR3 nucleotide sequence: TGTGCCAGCAGCTTAGCCTCCAATTCACCCCTCCACTTT.

The chain employs TRBV12-3 or TRBV12-4 and TRBJ1-1; D call uncertain. Between the trimmed V and J ends, which lost 4 bases and 8 bases, there was a span of 11 bases. CDR3 length: 12 residues. DNA of the CDR3: TGTGCCAGCAGTTCCGGTACGAGGGAAGCTTTCTTT. It translates to CASSSGTREAFF.

The chain carries TRBV30 and TRBJ1-4; tentatively, D is TRBD1 (6 bases). Trimming cost V 7 bases and J 11 bases, with 23 bases left between them. The CDR3 is 14 residues long. The V gene's germline CDR1 is GTSNPN and CDR2 SVGIG (reference sequence). Here the CDR3 DNA reads TGTGCCTACACAAGAAACGATAGAGACAGGAAACTGTTTTTT. This codes for CAYTRNDRDRKLFF.

This clone was detected only a few times. V and J are TRBV9 and TRBJ1-2; perhaps TRBD1 as D (5 bases). This CDR3 has 12 residues. The germline gives CDR1 SGDLS, CDR2 YYNGEE. Trimming cost V 8 bases and J 5 bases, with 13 bases left between them. The CDR3 region has the DNA TGTGCCAGTGCCAGGGAGGGGTATGGCTACACCTTC. Its translation: CASAREGYGYTF.

The genes are TRBV27 and TRBJ1-6; 8 nucleotides align to TRBD1. The CDR3 runs to 15 residues. J gave up 4 bases and V 6 bases, and 5 bases lay outside the gene matches. Germline loops: CDR1 MNHEY, CDR2 SMNVEV (reference sequence). The CDR3 spells CASRPRTGYNSPLHF. In DNA form, the CDR3 reads TGTGCCAGCAGGCCCCGGACAGGGTATAATTCACCCCTCCACTTT.

This clone was seen just once. V and J are TRBV9 and TRBJ1-3; D is ambiguous. This CDR3 has 16 residues. The germline V gene encodes CDR1 SGDLS and CDR2 YYNGEE. The V gene lost 1 base and the J gene lost 2 bases, with 13 bases spanning the gap. CDR3 region: CASSVSVGGAGNTIYF. Written as DNA, the CDR3 is TGTGCCAGCAGCGTATCCGTTGGTGGAGCTGGAAACACCATATATTTT.

The chain couples TRBV10-3 to TRBJ1-2, with 7 bases lining up with TRBD1. With 11 bases clipped from V and 8 bases from J, the junction kept 17 bases outside the gene matches. This CDR3 has 14 amino acids. Germline-derived CDR1 and CDR2 are ENHRY and SYGVKD. Written as DNA, the CDR3 is TGTGCCGTAAACCGGGTAGAGGGGGCGGAGGGCTACACCTTC. It codes for CAVNRVEGAEGYTF.

The V gene is TRBV11-2, the J gene TRBJ1-3; no definite D call. The germline V gene encodes CDR1 SGHAT and CDR2 FQNNGV. The length of the CDR3 is 15 residues. Trimming shortened V by 5 bases and J by 0 bases, and 11 bases separated the two germline ends. CDR3 protein: CASSIGMTSGNTIYF. The CDR3 coding sequence is TGTGCCAGCAGCATCGGGATGACCTCTGGAAACACCATATATTTT.

CDR3 coding DNA: TGTGCCAGCAGTGACTCTAGGGGGACACCGCCCATTAGGGGCTACACCTTC. Protein: CASSDSRGTPPIRGYTF. V is TRBV6-4 and J is TRBJ1-2, with D possibly matching TRBD1 (6 bases). Germline CDR1 reads MRHNA; CDR2 reads SNTAGT. CDR3 length equals 17 residues. Trimming pared 0 bases from V and 8 bases from J, leaving 22 bases between.

This clone has only a few counts. The chain carries TRBV4-3 and TRBJ2-1; 11 bases are shared with TRBD1. The CDR3 has 18 residues. The junction had 12 bases not matched to a gene; V was cut back by 0 bases and J by 8 bases. In germline, CDR1 is LGHNA, CDR2 YSLEER. CDR3 sequence (DNA): TGCGCCAGCAGCCAAGAATTCGGCGGACAGGGGGCTAAGGATGAGCAGTTCTTC. It codes for CASSQEFGGQGAKDEQFF.

The rearrangement links TRBV5-6 to TRBJ2-3, with TRBD1 matching over 9 bases. The CDR3 spans 16 residues. Germline V lookup: CDR1 SGHDT, CDR2 YYEEEE. Trimming cost V 4 bases and J 5 bases; bases outside gene matches: 11. CDR3 protein: CASSGGETGGLDTQYF. DNA of the CDR3: TGTGCCAGCAGCGGAGGTGAAACAGGGGGCTTAGATACGCAGTATTTT.

This chain uses TRBV20-1 with TRBJ2-3; TRBD2 matches 9 bases. With V trimmed by 3 bases and J by 0 bases, 4 bases remained unmatched. Germline V gene sequence: CDR1 DFQATT, CDR2 SNEGSKA (reference sequence). This CDR3 has 15 amino acids. For the CDR3, the DNA is TGCAGTGCTAGTGAGCGGGGGGTTAGCACAGATACGCAGTATTTT. Translating gives CSASERGVSTDTQYF.

The V and J genes are TRBV23-1 and TRBJ2-1, with D possibly matching TRBD1 (6 bases). TRBV23-1 is assigned to the ORF class and has an uncertain function. The length of the CDR3 is 19 residues. Between the trimmed V and J ends, which lost 5 bases and 3 bases, there was a span of 26 bases. Here the CDR3 DNA reads TGCGCCAGCAGTAAGGTCTCGCTGAGGGGGACCGCCATCTACAATGAGCAGTTCTTC. This sequence encodes CASSKVSLRGTAIYNEQFF.

The CDR3 DNA reads TGTGCCAGCAAGGCCAGCGCAAGCTCCTATAATTCACCCCTCCACTTT. As protein: CASKASASSYNSPLHF. The chain recombines TRBV27 with TRBJ1-6; D ambiguous. The germline V gene encodes CDR1 MNHEY and CDR2 SMNVEV (reference sequence). Trimming left V 7 bases short and J 0 bases short, with 13 bases between. The CDR3 has 16 residues.

This clone was found once. This chain uses TRBV19 with TRBJ2-1, with 10 bases that match TRBD1. This CDR3 is 14 amino acids long. Unmatched junction bases numbered 2, after V lost 3 bases and J lost 6 bases. The V gene's germline CDR1 is LNHDA and CDR2 SQIVND (reference sequence). CDR3 protein: CASSMGQGLNEQFF. The DNA for the CDR3 is TGTGCCAGTAGTATGGGACAGGGGCTCAATGAGCAGTTCTTC. Looking up the rest from reference TRBV19 and TRBJ2-1 gives the full variable domain: DGGITQSPKYLFRKEGQNVTLSCEQNLNHDAMYWYRQDPGQGLRLIYYSQIVNDFQKGDIAEGYSVSREKKESFPLTVTSAQKNPTAFYLCASSMGQGLNEQFFGPGTRLTVL.

V usage is TRBV6-6 and J usage is TRBJ2-5; D might be TRBD1 (5 bases). CDR3 length: 14 residues. The ends were cut back, 4 bases at V and 4 bases at J, with 13 bases in the middle. Germline CDR1 is MNHNY and CDR2 is SVGAGI (reference sequence). CDR3 amino acids: CASSSGSVGETQYF. CDR3 coding DNA: TGTGCCAGCAGTTCAGGGTCGGTCGGAGAGACCCAGTACTTC.

This rearrangement joins TRBV6-6 to TRBJ2-7; 9 positions match TRBD1. CDR1 is MNHNY and CDR2 is SVGAGI in the germline V gene (reference sequence). Trimming cost V 5 bases and J 4 bases; bases outside gene matches: 6. CDR3 length: 14 amino acids. The CDR3 reads CASSAQGARYEQYF. CDR3 in DNA: TGTGCCAGCAGTGCACAGGGGGCCCGTTACGAGCAGTACTTC.

The rearrangement joins TRBV7-3 to TRBJ2-2, with D possibly matching TRBD2 (6 bases). This CDR3 spans 17 amino acids. Deletions cut 0 bases from V and 1 base from J, with 12 bases between. Germline V gene data show CDR1 as SGHTA and CDR2 as FQGTGA. The CDR3 region has the DNA TGTGCCAGCAGCTTAACCCGGGCGGGGAAGAACACCGGGGAGCTGTTTTTT. It specifies CASSLTRAGKNTGELFF.

This chain joins TRBV7-2 and TRBJ2-3; 9 bases fit TRBD2. J was trimmed by 7 bases and V by 5 bases; bases with no gene match: 10. Looked up from germline, CDR1 is SGHTA and CDR2 is FQGNSA. The CDR3 contains 15 residues. In DNA, the CDR3 is TGTGCCAGCAGCCCTTCTGGGCGGGGGGGCCATACGCAGTATTTT. Translating it yields CASSPSGRGGHTQYF.

The gene calls are TRBV19 and TRBJ2-5; TRBD2 might be the D (6 bases). V dropped 4 bases and J dropped 2 bases, with 26 bases sitting between them. The CDR3 has 19 amino acids. The V gene's germline CDR1 is LNHDA and CDR2 SQIVND (reference sequence). CDR3 nucleotides: TGTGCCAGTAGTACCCCGGGCGGGCGGGGCGCAGGGCGACAAGAGACCCAGTACTTC. This codes for CASSTPGGRGAGRQETQYF.

This clone has a single count. The chain employs TRBV5-6 and TRBJ2-7; the D gene is possibly TRBD1 (7 bases). Germline CDR1 is SGHDT and CDR2 is YYEEEE. The germline V and J ends were trimmed by 0 bases and 6 bases, with 10 bases remaining between them. CDR3 length equals 13 residues. The CDR3 DNA is TGTGCCAGCAGCTTGGGACAGGGACTCGAGCAGTACTTC. Amino acids: CASSLGQGLEQYF.

This clone showed up just a few times. V and J are TRBV7-2 and TRBJ2-1; the D gene is possibly TRBD1 (6 bases). Trimming pared 4 bases from V and 2 bases from J, leaving 9 bases between. This CDR3 has 14 amino acids. The germline V gene encodes CDR1 SGHTA and CDR2 FQGNSA. The CDR3 reads CASSSDRTYNEQFF. CDR3 DNA sequence: TGTGCCAGCAGCTCGGACAGAACCTACAATGAGCAGTTCTTC.

V and J are TRBV11-2 and TRBJ1-2; D is undetermined. V was clipped by 4 bases and J by 8 bases, with 17 bases between them. Germline CDR1 is SGHAT and CDR2 is FQNNGV. The CDR3 sequence is 14 residues long. In DNA, the CDR3 is TGTGCCAGCAGCTCCAAGGGAGCTCCCGCCGGCTACACCTTC. As protein: CASSSKGAPAGYTF. The full variable domain, with the rest looked up from reference TRBV11-2 and TRBJ1-2, is EAGVAQSPRYKIIEKRQSVAFWCNPISGHATLYWYQQILGQGPKLLIQFQNNGVVDDSQLPKDRFSAERLKGVDSTLKIQPAKLEDSAVYLCASSSKGAPAGYTFGSGTRLTVV.

The V gene is TRBV6-2 or TRBV6-3, the J gene TRBJ1-5; D is unresolved. Between the trimmed V and J ends, which lost 2 bases and 4 bases, there was a span of 9 bases. This CDR3 is built from 14 residues. Germline lookup yields CDR1 MNHEY and CDR2 SVGEGT. The CDR3 loop reads CASSYGQTNQPQHF. The CDR3 bases are TGTGCCAGCAGTTACGGGCAGACGAATCAGCCCCAGCATTTT.

CDR3 DNA sequence: TGTGCCAGCAGCCGGGACAGGGGGCATCTTGAGCAGTTCTTC. Residues: CASSRDRGHLEQFF. This chain connects TRBV6-4 to TRBJ2-1, with 12 bases fitting TRBD1. The V and J ends lost 6 bases and 9 bases, in that order; junction bases with no gene match: 6. Germline-derived CDR1 and CDR2 are MRHNA and SNTAGT. This CDR3 is 14 amino acids long.

The gene calls are TRBV3-1 (or the pseudogene TRBV3-2) and TRBJ2-1; no clear D gene. The CDR3 totals 14 residues. V lost 2 bases and J 8 bases, leaving 13 bases between the germline ends. Per the germline V gene, CDR1 is LGHDT and CDR2 is YNNKEL (reference sequence). CDR3 DNA sequence: TGTGCCAGCAGCCAATTTACATCCCGGGATGAGCAGTTCTTC. It encodes CASSQFTSRDEQFF.

In its sample, this clone was seen a few times. The chain links TRBV3-1 (or the pseudogene TRBV3-2) to TRBJ2-3; 9 bases line up with TRBD2. Germline V gives CDR1 LGHDT, CDR2 YNNKEL (reference sequence). J gave up 7 bases and V 3 bases, and 11 bases lay outside the gene matches. This CDR3 is built from 16 residues. The CDR3: CASSHYFSGGQNTQYF. CDR3 nucleotides: TGTGCCAGCAGCCACTATTTTAGCGGGGGTCAAAATACGCAGTATTTT.

This chain links TRBV2 with TRBJ1-1, with TRBD1 as a possible D gene (5 bases). Germline CDR1 is SNHLY and CDR2 is FYNNEI. V dropped 0 bases and J dropped 1 base, with 15 bases sitting between them. This CDR3 contains 17 residues. CDR3 residues: CASSEASKGSGNTEAFF. The CDR3 nucleotides are TGTGCCAGCAGTGAAGCATCGAAGGGGTCTGGGAACACTGAAGCTTTCTTT. The full variable domain, with the rest looked up from reference TRBV2 and TRBJ1-1, is EPEVTQTPSHQVTQMGQEVILRCVPISNHLYFYWYRQILGQKVEFLVSFYNNEISEKSEIFDDQFSVERPDGSNFTLKIRSTKLEDSAMYFCASSEASKGSGNTEAFFGQGTRLTVV.